This paragraph reports one T cell receptor (beta chain). Its specificity is not known. This entry belongs to a study of cytomegalovirus exposure and HLA in healthy donors. General observations from the study: The authors confirmed in vitro that a few CMV-associated chains were specific for CMV antigens.

The study ran its PCR with 60 Vbeta and 13 Jbeta primers. The protocol was immunoSEQ multiplex PCR, while the TCRdb copy is restricted to in-frame clones and leaves out a portion. The profile shows 100,000 or so clones, 75% to 90% of them singletons. The specimen was PBMCs. This clonotype was obtained from a man between 25 and 39 years old in good health and CMV-seropositive.

This chain's CDR3 is CASSLADPKGYGYTF. CDR3 coding DNA: TGTGCCAGCAGCTTAGCGGACCCAAAGGGCTATGGCTACACCTTC. The V gene is TRBV5-4, the J gene TRBJ1-2; no firm D call. Trimming removed 2 bases at V and 4 bases at J, with 15 bases between. The CDR3 is 15 residues long. Germline V gene data show CDR1 as SGHNT and CDR2 as YYREEE (reference sequence).